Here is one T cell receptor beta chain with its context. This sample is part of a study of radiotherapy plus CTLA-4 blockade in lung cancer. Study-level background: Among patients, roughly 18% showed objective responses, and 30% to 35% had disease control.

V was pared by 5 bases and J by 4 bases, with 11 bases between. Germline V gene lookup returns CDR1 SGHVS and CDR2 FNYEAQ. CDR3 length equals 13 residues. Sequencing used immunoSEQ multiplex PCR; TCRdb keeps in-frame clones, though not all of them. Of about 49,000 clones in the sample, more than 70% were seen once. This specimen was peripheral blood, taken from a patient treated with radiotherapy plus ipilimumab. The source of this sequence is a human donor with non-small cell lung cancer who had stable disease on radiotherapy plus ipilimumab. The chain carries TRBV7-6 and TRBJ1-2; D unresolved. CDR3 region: CASSPRATYGYTF. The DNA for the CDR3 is TGTGCCAGCAGCCCAAGGGCAACCTATGGCTACACCTTC. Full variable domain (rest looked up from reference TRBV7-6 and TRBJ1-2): GAGVSQSPRYKVTKRGQDVALRCDPISGHVSLYWYRQALGQGPEFLTYFNYEAQQDKSGLPNDRFSAERPEGSISTLTIQRTEQRDSAMYRCASSPRATYGYTFGSGTRLTVV.